This T cell receptor (beta chain) was retrieved from a study of blood T cell repertoires in COVID-19. At the level of the study: Acute-phase and convalescent COVID-19 samples originated in the United States, Italy and Spain. PBMCs, B-cell-depleted T cells, or T cells were the source of the cDNA or gDNA that made up the material.

The CDR3 runs to 16 residues. Germline values: CDR1 MDHEN, CDR2 SYDVKM. Trimming removed 5 bases from V and 7 bases from J; junction bases left unmatched: 13. Authors' data handling: Amplifying reference gene primers gave estimates of nucleated cell counts. The method was immunoSEQ multiplex PCR; TCRdb's version includes in-frame clones alone and lacks a portion of them. Clone size and V and J calls were adopted from that table, with D and trimming inferred from the DNA. The top ten clones hold 1.5% to 2% of a sample with roughly 330,000 clones, 86% of them seen once. Material for sequencing was peripheral blood. V usage is TRBV28 and J usage is TRBJ2-1, with 8 bases identical to TRBD2. This TCR derives from a woman aged 45-65 years with acute or convalescent COVID-19. The CDR3 region is CASSPPYGRAGNEQFF. In nucleotides, the CDR3 is TGTGCCAGCAGTCCCCCCTACGGGAGGGCCGGGAATGAGCAGTTCTTC.